The sequence of this T cell receptor (beta chain) was determined in a study of neoadjuvant nivolumab and ipilimumab in lung cancer. Study observations and caveats: TCR receptors were sequenced in few samples. From pretherapy to surgery, tumor richness and clonality rose with dual therapy.

V trimming: 7 bases; J trimming: 0 bases; junction bases outside the gene matches: 4. The CDR3 sequence is 14 residues long. Per germline, CDR1 MNHNY and CDR2 SVGAGI (reference sequence). Generated by immunoSEQ multiplex PCR, the TCRdb table keeps only in-frame clones and is missing some. The table lists 30,000 to 35,000 clones, approximately 90% of them singletons. Details on this clone: The antigen is undetermined.

The receptor was isolated from an adult with non-small cell lung cancer. The chain joins TRBV6-6 to TRBJ1-1, with TRBD1 matching over 8 bases. The sequenced sample was peripheral blood, obtained after neoadjuvant nivolumab, alone or with ipilimumab, at or shortly before surgery. DNA of the CDR3: TGTGCCAGCACTCAGGGGGCTTTGAACACTGAAGCTTTCTTT. It encodes CASTQGALNTEAFF.